The rows below give T cell receptor beta chains drawn from one sample of a study of CD8 T cells in ankylosing spondylitis. Via MiXCR, TCRdb re-called the 5' RACE reads, giving one row per CDR3 protein. The sample has under 950,000 distinct CDR3 sequences; roughly 19% are singletons. Sequenced input: blood, either unsorted or a sorted T cell fraction (not recorded which). Receptors originate from a male donor with ankylosing spondylitis. Each CDR3 is given with its conserved first and last residue. The D gene is left open where the match is weak. Only some rows state a clone size, as once, few, many or a class for expanded clones.

j_gene | d_gene | abundance | v_gene | CDR3aa | CDR3nt
TRBJ2-7 | NA | NA | TRBV5-1 | CASSLGGLGAQEQYF | TGCGCCAGCAGCTTGGGAGGACTGGGGGCACAAGAGCAGTACTTC
TRBJ2-3 | TRBD1 | few | TRBV10-3 | CAVRDRATDTQYF | TGTGCCGTCCGGGACAGGGCCACAGATACGCAGTATTTT
TRBJ2-7 | NA | NA | TRBV12-3/TRBV12-4 | CASSPHRLTRQGYEQYF | TGTGCCAGCAGTCCCCACAGGTTGACGCGACAAGGTTACGAGCAGTACTTC
TRBJ1-5 | NA | once | TRBV4-1 | CASSQQDNQPQHF | TGCGCCAGCAGCCAACAGGACAATCAGCCCCAGCATTTT
TRBJ2-7 | NA | few | TRBV7-2 | CASSPTRVEQYF | TGTGCCAGCAGCCCTACTAGGGTCGAGCAGTACTTC
TRBJ2-1 | TRBD2 | NA | TRBV20-1 | CSARGSGSRYNEQFF | TGCAGTGCTAGGGGAAGCGGGAGTCGGTACAATGAGCAGTTCTTC
TRBJ2-1 | TRBD1 | NA | TRBV2 | CASSGQGIDEQFF | TGTGCCAGCAGTGGACAGGGTATCGATGAGCAGTTCTTC
TRBJ1-1 | NA | many | TRBV10-3 | CAITEAFF | TGTGCCATCACTGAAGCTTTCTTT
TRBJ2-7 | NA | few | TRBV7-9 | CASSLATLPEQYF | TGTGCCAGCAGCTTAGCGACCCTACCCGAGCAGTACTTC
TRBJ1-1 | NA | NA | TRBV20-1 | CSASSLPLNTEAFF | TGCAGTGCTAGTTCCCTTCCATTGAACACTGAAGCTTTCTTT
TRBJ1-1 | NA | NA | TRBV10-3 | CAISDSGIMNTEAFF | TGTGCCATCAGTGACAGTGGGATCATGAACACTGAAGCTTTCTTT
TRBJ2-3 | NA | NA | TRBV20-1 | CSAIDPGPSSTDTQYF | TGCAGTGCGATTGACCCGGGGCCCTCAAGCACAGATACGCAGTATTTT
TRBJ1-1 | TRBD1 | NA | TRBV27 | CASSRGQGVFLNTEAFF | TGTGCCAGCAGCAGAGGACAGGGGGTTTTTTTGAACACTGAAGCTTTCTTT
TRBJ2-1 | NA | few | TRBV28 | CASSLCIRCGQHHNEQFF | TGTGCCAGCAGTTTATGTATTCGCTGCGGGCAGCATCACAATGAGCAGTTCTTC
TRBJ2-3 | TRBD2 | NA | TRBV30 | CAWSLGTSGITDTQYF | TGTGCCTGGAGCTTAGGGACTAGCGGGATCACAGATACGCAGTATTTT
TRBJ2-5 | TRBD2 | few | TRBV4-1 | CASSQDGEGLFGETQYF | TGCGCCAGCAGCCAAGATGGGGAGGGACTATTCGGAGAGACCCAGTACTTC
TRBJ1-5 | TRBD1 | few | TRBV9 | CASSVTGADQPQHF | TGTGCCAGCAGCGTGACAGGGGCGGATCAGCCCCAGCATTTT
TRBJ2-1 | TRBD2 | few | TRBV20-1 | CSARDRGGRSNEQFF | TGCAGTGCTAGAGATCGTGGCGGGAGAAGCAATGAGCAGTTCTTC
TRBJ2-7 | NA | few | TRBV4-1 | CASSQDQQPAYEQYF | TGCGCCAGCAGCCAAGATCAACAGCCCGCCTACGAGCAGTACTTC
TRBJ2-1 | TRBD1 | NA | TRBV27 | CASSFTGDIGILFF | TGTGCCAGCAGTTTCACAGGGGATATCGGAATTTTGTTCTTC
TRBJ2-3 | NA | few | TRBV12-3/TRBV12-4 | CASSLDNTDTQYF | TGTGCCAGCAGTTTGGACAACACAGATACGCAGTATTTT
TRBJ2-7 | NA | few | TRBV2 | CASRWTASYEQYF | TGTGCCAGCAGGTGGACTGCCTCCTACGAGCAGTACTTC
TRBJ2-3 | NA | NA | TRBV7-9 | CASSQLLSGFTDTQYF | TGTGCCAGCAGCCAACTCTTGAGCGGGTTCACAGATACGCAGTATTTT
TRBJ1-2 | NA | few | TRBV5-1 | CASSLLSGDSHGYTF | TGCGCCAGCAGCTTGTTGTCAGGGGATTCGCATGGCTACACCTTC
TRBJ1-1 | NA | few | TRBV20-1 | CSAETGRTNTEAFF | TGCAGTGCTGAAACCGGACGTACGAACACTGAAGCTTTCTTT
TRBJ1-6 | TRBD1 | few | TRBV7-3 | CASSPRGSNSPLHF | TGTGCCAGCAGCCCCAGGGGGAGCAATTCACCCCTCCACTTT
TRBJ2-4 | NA | few | TRBV20-1 | CSASNTFEAKNIQYF | TGCAGTGCCTCCAATACTTTTGAAGCCAAAAACATTCAGTACTTC
TRBJ2-3 | NA | NA | TRBV12-3/TRBV12-4 | CASSQAGTRSTDTQYF | TGTGCCAGCAGTCAAGCCGGGACGCGAAGCACAGATACGCAGTATTTT
TRBJ2-7 | TRBD2 | few | TRBV2 | CAGASGATYEQYF | TGTGCCGGGGCTAGCGGGGCGACCTACGAGCAGTACTTC
TRBJ2-1 | NA | few | TRBV20-1 | CSAREESSYNEQFF | TGCAGTGCTAGAGAAGAAAGCTCCTACAATGAGCAGTTCTTC
TRBJ2-3 | NA | NA | TRBV7-2 | CASSSLGTTDTQYF | TGTGCCAGCAGCTCACTAGGGACCACAGATACGCAGTATTTT